This TCR beta chain was captured in a study of shared T cell receptors in the human thymus. This CDR3 spans 15 amino acids. Trimming took off 4 bases at V and 10 bases at J, with 22 bases between the two ends. Germline CDR1 reads SGHDN; CDR2 reads FVKESK. Only in-frame clones appear in the TCRdb table, and some are missing; sequencing was by immunoSEQ multiplex PCR. The repertoire consists of 500,000 to 550,000 clones, with about four fifths occurring once and the leading ten covering about 0.013%. The same specimen was also included in a second study, on human thymus T cells. That investigation notes: It was from resections taken during corrective heart surgery that the thymus tissue came. In thymic and blood repertoires alike, V and J usage looked biased. Thymic TCR repertoires of unrelated people reportedly overlapped highly.

V and J are TRBV14 and TRBJ1-1; tentatively, D is TRBD1 (5 bases). Sample: thymocytes. The receptor was isolated from a boy in the first two years of life with a congenital heart defect. CDR3 DNA sequence: TGTGCCAGCAGCCCTACGCGGCAGGGCCAGATGGTAGCTTTCTTT. Encoded protein: CASSPTRQGQMVAFF.